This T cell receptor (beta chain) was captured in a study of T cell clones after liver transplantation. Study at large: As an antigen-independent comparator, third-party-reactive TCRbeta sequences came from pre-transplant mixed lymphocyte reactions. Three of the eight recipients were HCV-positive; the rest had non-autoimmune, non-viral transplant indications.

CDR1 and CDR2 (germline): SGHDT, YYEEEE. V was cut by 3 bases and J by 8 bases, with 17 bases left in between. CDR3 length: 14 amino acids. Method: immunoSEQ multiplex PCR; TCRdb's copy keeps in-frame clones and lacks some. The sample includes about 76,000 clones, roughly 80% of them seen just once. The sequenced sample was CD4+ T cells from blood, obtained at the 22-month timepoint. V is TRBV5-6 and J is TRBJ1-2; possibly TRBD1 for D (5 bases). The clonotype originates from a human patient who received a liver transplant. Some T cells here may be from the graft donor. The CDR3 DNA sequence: TGTGCCAGCAGCTGGGCTGCCCAACGGGGGGGCTACACCTTC. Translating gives CASSWAAQRGGYTF.